The 7 T cell receptor beta chains below all came from one sample that was sequenced in a study of Ad26.COV2.S vaccination and SARS-CoV-2 variants (dated by TCRdb to the early 2020s). The method was the immunoSEQ multiplex PCR assay. TCRdb holds this immuneACCESS table with in-frame rearrangements only. Some clones are missing; in checked studies, unresolved V genes explain under half, and the rest has no known cause. The sample table records over 400,000 clones; about 92% of these occur just once. The ten largest clones take up under 2% of the sample. Read against the paper, the sample's treatment or condition label means: over 15 received Ad26.COV2.S at low or high dose, single or two shots; roughly five received placebo; per-sample allocation not given. Repertoires of vaccine and placebo recipients were sequenced from samples collected on day 63 after the first injection. The specimen comprised peripheral blood, sampled in a trial of Ad26.COV2.S vaccine versus placebo. Receptor source: a person between 18 and 65 years old who received the Ad26.COV2.S COVID-19 vaccine or a placebo.

This clone was counted a single time. This rearrangement joins TRBV19 to TRBJ1-2, with D tentatively TRBD1 (5 bases). V was clipped by 4 bases and J by 4 bases, with 16 bases between them. This CDR3 contains 15 residues. Germline V CDR1 and CDR2: LNHDA, SQIVND (reference sequence). The CDR3 DNA reads TGTGCCAGTAGTACTCCGACAGTGCAGATCTATGGCTACACCTTC. Translation: CASSTPTVQIYGYTF.

The J gene is TRBJ2-3, the V gene TRBV6-2 or TRBV6-3; D remains ambiguous. Germline V lookup: CDR1 MNHEY, CDR2 SVGEGT. The CDR3 spans 12 residues. Between the trimmed V and J ends, which lost 6 bases and 4 bases, there was a span of 8 bases. CDR3 nucleotides: TGTGCCAGCAGCCCTCCGTCAGATACGCAGTATTTT. It is translated as CASSPPSDTQYF.

This clone appeared once. The chain has TRBV21-1 and TRBJ2-7; the DNA was not used to check the table's D call, TRBD1. TRBV21-1 is described as a pseudogene. The CDR3 totals 15 residues. CDR3: CASSKGAGGADEQYF. The CDR3 region has the DNA TGTGCCAGCAGCAAAGGGGCAGGGGGCGCGGACGAGCAGTACTTC.

The V call is TRBV5-6, the J call TRBJ1-5; possibly TRBD1 for D (6 bases). Trimming removed 0 bases at V and 7 bases at J, with 11 bases between. This CDR3 spans 14 amino acids. Germline CDR1 SGHDT, CDR2 YYEEEE. CDR3 nucleotide sequence: TGTGCCAGCAGCTTGGGGGGGGCCTTGCAGCCCCAGCATTTT. It codes for CASSLGGALQPQHF.

The chain links TRBV6-1 to TRBJ1-5; D ambiguous. Germline values: CDR1 MNHNS, CDR2 SASEGT. Trimming cost V 5 bases and J 3 bases, with 14 bases left between them. The CDR3 runs 15 residues. CDR3: CASSLWAVSNQPQHF. The DNA for the CDR3 is TGTGCCAGCAGTCTATGGGCCGTCTCCAATCAGCCCCAGCATTTT.

This chain connects TRBV4-1 to TRBJ2-7; 9 bases are a match to TRBD1. Trimming cost V 5 bases and J 4 bases; bases outside gene matches: 9. Germline loops: CDR1 MGHRA, CDR2 YSYEKL. The CDR3 loop spans 15 amino acids. The CDR3 DNA reads as TGCGCCAGCAGCTCGACCCCACAGGGGGCGTACGAGCAGTACTTC. Amino acids: CASSSTPQGAYEQYF.

The chain couples TRBV19 to TRBJ2-1; a weak D match, TRBD1 (5 bases). Germline lookup yields CDR1 LNHDA and CDR2 SQIVND (reference sequence). CDR3 length: 17 amino acids. Trimming removed 5 bases at V and 0 bases at J, with 17 bases between. The CDR3 region has the DNA TGTGCCAGTAGTCCGCAATTGGGGCCGAGCTCCTACAATGAGCAGTTCTTC. This translates into CASSPQLGPSSYNEQFF. The full variable domain, its missing parts supplied by reference TRBV19 and TRBJ2-1, is DGGITQSPKYLFRKEGQNVTLSCEQNLNHDAMYWYRQDPGQGLRLIYYSQIVNDFQKGDIAEGYSVSREKKESFPLTVTSAQKNPTAFYLCASSPQLGPSSYNEQFFGPGTRLTVL.